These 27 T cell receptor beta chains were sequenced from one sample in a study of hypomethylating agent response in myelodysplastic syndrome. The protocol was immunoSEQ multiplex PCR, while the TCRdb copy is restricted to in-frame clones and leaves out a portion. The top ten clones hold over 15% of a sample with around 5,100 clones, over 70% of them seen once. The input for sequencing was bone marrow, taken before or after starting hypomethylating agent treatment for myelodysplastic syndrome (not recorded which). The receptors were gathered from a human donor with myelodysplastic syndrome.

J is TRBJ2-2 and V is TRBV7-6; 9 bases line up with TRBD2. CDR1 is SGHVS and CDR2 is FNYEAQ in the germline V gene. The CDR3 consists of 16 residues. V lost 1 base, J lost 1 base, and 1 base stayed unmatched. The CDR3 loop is CASSLVSGGNTGELFF. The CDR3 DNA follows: TGTGCCAGCAGCTTAGTTAGCGGGGGGAACACCGGGGAGCTGTTTTTT.

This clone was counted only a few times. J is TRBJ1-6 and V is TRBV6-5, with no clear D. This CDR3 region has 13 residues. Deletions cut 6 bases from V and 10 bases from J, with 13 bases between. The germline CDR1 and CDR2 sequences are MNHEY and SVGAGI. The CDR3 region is CASSSLAGSPLHF. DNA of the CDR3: TGTGCCAGCAGCTCCCTCGCCGGGTCACCCCTCCACTTT.

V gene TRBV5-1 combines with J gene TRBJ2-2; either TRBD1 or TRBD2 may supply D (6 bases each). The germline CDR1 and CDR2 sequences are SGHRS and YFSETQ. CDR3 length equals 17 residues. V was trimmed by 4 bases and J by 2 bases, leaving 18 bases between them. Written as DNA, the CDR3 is TGCGCCAGCAGCGGAGGGGCCGGGACACTTAACACCGGGGAGCTGTTTTTT. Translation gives CASSGGAGTLNTGELFF. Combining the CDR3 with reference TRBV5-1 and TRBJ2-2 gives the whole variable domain KAGVTQTPRYLIKTRGQQVTLSCSPISGHRSVSWYQQTPGQGLQFLFEYFSETQRNKGNFPGRFSGRQFSNSRSEMNVSTLELGDSALYLCASSGGAGTLNTGELFFGEGSRLTVL.

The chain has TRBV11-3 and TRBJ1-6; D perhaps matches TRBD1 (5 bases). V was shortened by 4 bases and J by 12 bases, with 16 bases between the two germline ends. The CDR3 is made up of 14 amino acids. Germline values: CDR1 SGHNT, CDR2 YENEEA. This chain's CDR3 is CASSSQEWGGPLHF. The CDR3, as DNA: TGTGCCAGCAGCTCCCAAGAGTGGGGGGGACCCCTCCACTTT.

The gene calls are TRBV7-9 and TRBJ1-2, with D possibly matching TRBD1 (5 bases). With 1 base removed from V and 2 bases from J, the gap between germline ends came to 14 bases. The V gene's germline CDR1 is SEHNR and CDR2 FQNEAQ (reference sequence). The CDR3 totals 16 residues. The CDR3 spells CASSLGSTERNYGYTF. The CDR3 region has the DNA TGTGCCAGCAGCTTAGGTTCGACAGAGAGAAACTATGGCTACACCTTC.

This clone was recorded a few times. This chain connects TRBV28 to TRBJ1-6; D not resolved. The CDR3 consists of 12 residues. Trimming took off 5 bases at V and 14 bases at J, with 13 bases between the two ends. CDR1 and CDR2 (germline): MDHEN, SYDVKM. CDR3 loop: CASSPPRGALHF. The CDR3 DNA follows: TGTGCCAGCAGTCCTCCCCGGGGTGCCCTCCACTTT.

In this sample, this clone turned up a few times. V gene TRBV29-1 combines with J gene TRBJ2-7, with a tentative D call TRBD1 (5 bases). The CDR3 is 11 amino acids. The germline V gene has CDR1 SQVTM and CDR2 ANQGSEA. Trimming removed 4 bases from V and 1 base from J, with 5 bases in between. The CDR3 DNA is TGCAGCGTTGGACAGTCCTACGAGCAGTACTTC. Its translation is CSVGQSYEQYF.

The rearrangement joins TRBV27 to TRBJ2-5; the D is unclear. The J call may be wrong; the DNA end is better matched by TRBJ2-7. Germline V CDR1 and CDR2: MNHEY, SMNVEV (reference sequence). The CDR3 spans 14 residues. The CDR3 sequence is CASSLFASTYEQYF. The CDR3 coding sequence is TGTGCCAGCAGTTTATTTGCCAGCACCTACGAGCAGTACTTC.

The CDR3 sequence: CASSLPDLSSYNEQFF. As DNA, the CDR3 is TGTGCCAGCAGCCTCCCTGACCTAAGCTCCTACAATGAGCAGTTCTTC. V and J are TRBV7-9 and TRBJ2-1; no clear D. The CDR3 totals 16 residues. With 5 bases removed from V and 0 bases from J, the gap between germline ends came to 14 bases. Per the germline V gene, CDR1 is SEHNR and CDR2 is FQNEAQ (reference sequence). Full variable domain (rest looked up from reference TRBV7-9 and TRBJ2-1): DTGVSQNPRHKITKRGQNVTFRCDPISEHNRLYWYRQTLGQGPEFLTYFQNEAQLEKSRLLSDRFSAERPKGSFSTLEIQRTEQGDSAMYLCASSLPDLSSYNEQFFGPGTRLTVL.

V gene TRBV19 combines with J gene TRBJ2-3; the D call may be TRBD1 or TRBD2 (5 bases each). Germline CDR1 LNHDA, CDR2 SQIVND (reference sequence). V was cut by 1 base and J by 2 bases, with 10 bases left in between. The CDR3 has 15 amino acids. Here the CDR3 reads CASSIGGTTTDTQYF. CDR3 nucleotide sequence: TGTGCCAGTAGTATAGGAGGGACCACCACAGATACGCAGTATTTT.

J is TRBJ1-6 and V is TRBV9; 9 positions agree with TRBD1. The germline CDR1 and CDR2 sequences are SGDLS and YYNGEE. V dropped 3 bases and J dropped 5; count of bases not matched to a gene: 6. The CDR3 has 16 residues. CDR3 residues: CASSATGGSDNSPLHF. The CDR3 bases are TGTGCCAGCAGCGCCACAGGGGGCTCAGATAATTCACCCCTCCACTTT. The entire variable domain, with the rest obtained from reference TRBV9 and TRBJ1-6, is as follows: DSGVTQTPKHLITATGQRVTLRCSPRSGDLSVYWYQQSLDQGLQFLIQYYNGEERAKGNILERFSAQQFPDLHSELNLSSLELGDSALYFCASSATGGSDNSPLHFGNGTRLTVT.

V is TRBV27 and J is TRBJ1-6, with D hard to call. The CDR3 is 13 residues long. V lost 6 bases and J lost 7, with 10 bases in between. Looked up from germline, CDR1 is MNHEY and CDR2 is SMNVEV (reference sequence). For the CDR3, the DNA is TGTGCCAGCAGGCAAAGGGCGAATTCACCCCTCCACTTT. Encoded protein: CASRQRANSPLHF.

CDR3 nucleotide sequence: TGTGCCAGTAGTTCCGGGTGGGACGCTTTCTTT. Amino acids: CASSSGWDAFF. This rearrangement joins TRBV19 to TRBJ1-1; a weak D match, TRBD1 (5 bases). The CDR3 spans 11 residues. V lost 5 bases to trimming and J lost 11 bases, with 12 bases between them. The germline gives CDR1 LNHDA, CDR2 SQIVND (reference sequence).

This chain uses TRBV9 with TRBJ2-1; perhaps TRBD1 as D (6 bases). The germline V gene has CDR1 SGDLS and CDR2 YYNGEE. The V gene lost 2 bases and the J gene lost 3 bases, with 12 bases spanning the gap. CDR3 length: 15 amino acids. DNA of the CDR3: TGTGCCAGCAGCGTTGAGGGGGTCAACTACAATGAGCAGTTCTTC. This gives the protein CASSVEGVNYNEQFF.

This chain's CDR3 is CASSQDQGQGSQHF. The DNA for the CDR3 is TGCGCCAGCAGCCAAGATCAGGGCCAAGGGTCCCAGCATTTT. This sequence joins TRBV4-1 and TRBJ1-5; D possibly corresponds to TRBD1 (5 bases). V was clipped by 0 bases and J by 11 bases, with 14 bases between them. Per germline, CDR1 MGHRA and CDR2 YSYEKL. This CDR3 region has 14 residues.

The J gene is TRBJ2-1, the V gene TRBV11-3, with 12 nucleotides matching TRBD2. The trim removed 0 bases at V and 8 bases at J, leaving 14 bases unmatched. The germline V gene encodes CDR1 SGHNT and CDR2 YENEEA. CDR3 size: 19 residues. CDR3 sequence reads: CASSLDSQYLAGGPHEQFF. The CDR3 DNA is TGTGCCAGCAGCTTAGACTCCCAGTATCTAGCGGGGGGGCCGCATGAGCAGTTCTTC.

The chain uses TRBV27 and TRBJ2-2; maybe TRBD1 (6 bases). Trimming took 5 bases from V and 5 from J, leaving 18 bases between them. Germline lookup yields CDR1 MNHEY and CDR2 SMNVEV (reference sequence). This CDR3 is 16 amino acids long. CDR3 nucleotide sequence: TGTGCCAGCAGTCCCACAGGACAGCTTGAAACCGGGGAGCTGTTTTTT. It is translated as CASSPTGQLETGELFF.

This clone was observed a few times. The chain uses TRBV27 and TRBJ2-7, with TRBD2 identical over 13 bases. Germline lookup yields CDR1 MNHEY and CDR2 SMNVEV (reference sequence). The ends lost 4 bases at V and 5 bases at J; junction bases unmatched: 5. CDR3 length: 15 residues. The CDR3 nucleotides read TGTGCCAGCAGTTACGCAGGACTAGCGGGGGACGAGCAGTACTTC. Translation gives CASSYAGLAGDEQYF.

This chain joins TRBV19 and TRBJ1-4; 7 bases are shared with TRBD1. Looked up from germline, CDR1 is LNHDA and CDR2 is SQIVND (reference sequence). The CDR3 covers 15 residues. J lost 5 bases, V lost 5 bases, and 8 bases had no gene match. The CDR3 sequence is CASSPGTVLNEKLFF. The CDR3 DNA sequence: TGTGCCAGTAGTCCAGGGACAGTTCTAAATGAAAAACTGTTTTTT.

The CDR3 sequence: CASSLAPTGGHGYTF. The CDR3, as DNA: TGTGCCAGCAGCTTAGCTCCGACAGGGGGCCATGGCTACACCTTC. The rearrangement links TRBV11-2 to TRBJ1-2, with 10 bases identical to TRBD1. The CDR3 has 15 amino acids. Trimming took 1 base from V and 6 from J; bases not matched to a gene: 5. Germline-derived CDR1 and CDR2 are SGHAT and FQNNGV.

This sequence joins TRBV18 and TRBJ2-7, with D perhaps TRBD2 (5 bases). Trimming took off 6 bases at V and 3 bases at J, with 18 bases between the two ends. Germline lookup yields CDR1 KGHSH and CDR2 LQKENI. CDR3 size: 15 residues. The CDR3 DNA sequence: TGTGCCAGCTCCCTCCGTCCCTACGGGAACTACGAGCAGTACTTC. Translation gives CASSLRPYGNYEQYF.

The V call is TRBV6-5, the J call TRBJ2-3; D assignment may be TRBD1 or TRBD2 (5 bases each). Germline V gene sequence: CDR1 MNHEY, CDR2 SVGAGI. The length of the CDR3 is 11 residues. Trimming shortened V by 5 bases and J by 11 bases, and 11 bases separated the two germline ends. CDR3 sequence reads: CASSPGTRQYF. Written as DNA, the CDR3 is TGTGCCAGCAGTCCCGGGACCCGGCAGTATTTT.

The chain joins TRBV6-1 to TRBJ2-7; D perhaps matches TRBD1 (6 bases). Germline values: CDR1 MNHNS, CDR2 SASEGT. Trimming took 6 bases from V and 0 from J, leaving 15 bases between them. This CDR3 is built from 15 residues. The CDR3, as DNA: TGTGCCAGCAGCCTTACAGGGCTCGGCTCCTACGAGCAGTACTTC. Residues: CASSLTGLGSYEQYF.

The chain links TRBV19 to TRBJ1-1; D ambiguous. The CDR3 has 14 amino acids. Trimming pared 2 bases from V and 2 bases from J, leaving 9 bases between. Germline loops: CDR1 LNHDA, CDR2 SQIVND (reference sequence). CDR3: CASSIQRVNTEAFF. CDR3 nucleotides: TGTGCCAGTAGTATACAGCGAGTCAACACTGAAGCTTTCTTT.

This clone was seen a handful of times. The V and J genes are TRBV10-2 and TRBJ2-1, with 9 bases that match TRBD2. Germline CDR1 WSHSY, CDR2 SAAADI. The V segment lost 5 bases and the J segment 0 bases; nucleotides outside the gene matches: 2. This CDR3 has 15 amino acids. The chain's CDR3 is CASSLAGFSYNEQFF. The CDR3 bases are TGCGCCAGCAGTCTAGCGGGGTTCTCCTACAATGAGCAGTTCTTC.

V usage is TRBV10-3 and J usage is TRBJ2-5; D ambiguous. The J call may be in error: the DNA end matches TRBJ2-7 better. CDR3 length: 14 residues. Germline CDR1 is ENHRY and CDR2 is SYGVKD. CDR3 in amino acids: CAIRSTTSTYEQYF. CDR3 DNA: TGTGCCATCAGATCGACCACATCTACCTACGAGCAGTACTTC.

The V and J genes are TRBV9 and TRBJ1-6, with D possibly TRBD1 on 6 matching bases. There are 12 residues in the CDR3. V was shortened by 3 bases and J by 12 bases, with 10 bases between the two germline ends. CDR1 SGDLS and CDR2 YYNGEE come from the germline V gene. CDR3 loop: CASSEEGVPLHF. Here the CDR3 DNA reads TGTGCCAGCAGCGAGGAGGGGGTACCCCTCCACTTT. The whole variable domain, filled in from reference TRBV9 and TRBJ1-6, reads DSGVTQTPKHLITATGQRVTLRCSPRSGDLSVYWYQQSLDQGLQFLIQYYNGEERAKGNILERFSAQQFPDLHSELNLSSLELGDSALYFCASSEEGVPLHFGNGTRLTVT.